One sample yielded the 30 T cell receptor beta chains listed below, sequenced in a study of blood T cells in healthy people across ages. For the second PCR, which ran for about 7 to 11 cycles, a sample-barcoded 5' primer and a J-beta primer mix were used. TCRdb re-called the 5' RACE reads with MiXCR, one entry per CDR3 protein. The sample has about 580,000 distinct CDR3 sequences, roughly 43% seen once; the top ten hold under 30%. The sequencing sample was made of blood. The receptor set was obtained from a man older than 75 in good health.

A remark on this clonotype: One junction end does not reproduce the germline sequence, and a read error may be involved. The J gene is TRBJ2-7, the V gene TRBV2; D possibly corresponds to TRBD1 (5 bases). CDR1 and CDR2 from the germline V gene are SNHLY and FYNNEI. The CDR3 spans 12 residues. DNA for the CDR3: TGTGCCAGCAGTGGGACACGCTACGGGCAGTACTTC. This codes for CASSGTRYGQYF.

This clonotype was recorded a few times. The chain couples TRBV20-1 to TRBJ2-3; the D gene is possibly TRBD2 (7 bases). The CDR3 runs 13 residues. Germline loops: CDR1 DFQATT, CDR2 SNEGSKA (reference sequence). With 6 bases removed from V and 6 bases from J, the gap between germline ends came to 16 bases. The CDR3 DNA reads TGCAGTGCCGCCATGGCGGGGGCCGATACGCAGTATTTT. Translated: CSAAMAGADTQYF.

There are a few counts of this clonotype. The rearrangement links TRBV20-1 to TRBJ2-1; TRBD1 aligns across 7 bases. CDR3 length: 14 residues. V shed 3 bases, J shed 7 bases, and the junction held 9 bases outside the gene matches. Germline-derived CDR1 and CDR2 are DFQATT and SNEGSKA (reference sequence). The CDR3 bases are TGCAGTGCTAGTCCCATGAGACAGGGTAATGAGCAGTTCTTC. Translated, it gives CSASPMRQGNEQFF.

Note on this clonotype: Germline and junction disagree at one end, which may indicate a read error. CDR3 DNA sequence: TGCGCCAGCAGCCAAGATCTTGCCCGGGGGAAAGAGGCCCAGTACTTC. This translates into CASSQDLARGKEAQYF. The V call is TRBV4-3, the J call TRBJ2-5, with D perhaps TRBD2 (6 bases). This CDR3 has 16 residues. CDR1 LGHNA and CDR2 YSLEER come from the germline V gene.

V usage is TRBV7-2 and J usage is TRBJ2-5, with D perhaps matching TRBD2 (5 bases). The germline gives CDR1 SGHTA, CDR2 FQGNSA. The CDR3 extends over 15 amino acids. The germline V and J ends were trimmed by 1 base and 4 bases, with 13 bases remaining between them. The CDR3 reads CASSLVRLARETQYF. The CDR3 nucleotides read TGTGCCAGCAGCTTAGTGCGTCTAGCCAGAGAGACCCAGTACTTC.

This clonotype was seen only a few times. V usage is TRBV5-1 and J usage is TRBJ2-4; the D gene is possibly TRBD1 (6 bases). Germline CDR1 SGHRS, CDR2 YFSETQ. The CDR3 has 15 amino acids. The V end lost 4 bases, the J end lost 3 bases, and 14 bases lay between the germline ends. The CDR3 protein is CASSPGGGYKNIQYF. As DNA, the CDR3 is TGCGCCAGCAGCCCAGGTGGGGGCTACAAAAACATTCAGTACTTC.

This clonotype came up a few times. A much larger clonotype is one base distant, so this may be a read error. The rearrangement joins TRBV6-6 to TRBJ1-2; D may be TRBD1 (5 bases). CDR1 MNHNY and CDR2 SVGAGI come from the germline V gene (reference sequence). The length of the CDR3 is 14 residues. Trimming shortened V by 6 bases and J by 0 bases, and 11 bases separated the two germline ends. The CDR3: CASRVQASNYGYTF. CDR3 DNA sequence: TGTGCCAGCAGAGTACAGGCATCTAACTATGGCTACACCTTC.

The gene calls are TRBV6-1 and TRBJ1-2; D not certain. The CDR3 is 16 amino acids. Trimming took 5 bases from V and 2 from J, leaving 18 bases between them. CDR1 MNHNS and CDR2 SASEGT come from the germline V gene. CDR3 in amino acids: CASSNGSPAPNYGYTF. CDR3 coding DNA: TGTGCCAGCAGTAACGGGTCTCCGGCTCCGAACTATGGCTACACCTTC.

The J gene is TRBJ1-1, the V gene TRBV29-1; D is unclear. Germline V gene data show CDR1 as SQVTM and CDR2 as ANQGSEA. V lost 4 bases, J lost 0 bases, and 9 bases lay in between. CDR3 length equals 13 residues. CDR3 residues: CSVGGPLNTEAFF. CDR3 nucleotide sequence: TGCAGCGTTGGAGGGCCCTTGAACACTGAAGCTTTCTTT.

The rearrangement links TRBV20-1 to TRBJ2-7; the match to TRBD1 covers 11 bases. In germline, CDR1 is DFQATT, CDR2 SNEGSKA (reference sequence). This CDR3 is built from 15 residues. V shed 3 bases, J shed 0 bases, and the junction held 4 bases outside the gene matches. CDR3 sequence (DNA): TGCAGTGCTAGGCGAGGGACAGGGGGCTCCTACGAGCAGTACTTC. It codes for CSARRGTGGSYEQYF.

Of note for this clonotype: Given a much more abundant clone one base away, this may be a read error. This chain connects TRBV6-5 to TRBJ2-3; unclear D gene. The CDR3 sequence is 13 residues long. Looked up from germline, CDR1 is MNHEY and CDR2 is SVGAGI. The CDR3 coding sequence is TGTACCAGCAGATCCCAGGAACCGTGGGTGCAGTATTTT. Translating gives CTSRSQEPWVQYF.

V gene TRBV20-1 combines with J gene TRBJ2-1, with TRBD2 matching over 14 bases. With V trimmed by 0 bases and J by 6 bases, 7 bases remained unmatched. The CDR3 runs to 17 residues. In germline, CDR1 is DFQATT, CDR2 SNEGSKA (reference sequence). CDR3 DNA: TGCAGTGCTAGAGATTGGGGGGGGACTAGCGGGAGCAATGAGCAGTTCTTC. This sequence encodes CSARDWGGTSGSNEQFF.

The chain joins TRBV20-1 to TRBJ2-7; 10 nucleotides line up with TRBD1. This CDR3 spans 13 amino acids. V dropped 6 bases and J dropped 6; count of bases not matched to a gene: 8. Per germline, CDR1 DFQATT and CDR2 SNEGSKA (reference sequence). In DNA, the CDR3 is TGCAGTGCGCCCGGGACAGGGGATTTCGAGCAGTACTTC. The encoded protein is CSAPGTGDFEQYF.

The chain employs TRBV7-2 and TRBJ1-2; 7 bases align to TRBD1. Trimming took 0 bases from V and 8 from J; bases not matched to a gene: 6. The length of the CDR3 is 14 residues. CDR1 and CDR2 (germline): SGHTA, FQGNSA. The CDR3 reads CASSLADRRVGYTF. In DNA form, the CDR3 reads TGTGCCAGCAGCTTAGCGGACAGGCGTGTGGGCTACACCTTC.

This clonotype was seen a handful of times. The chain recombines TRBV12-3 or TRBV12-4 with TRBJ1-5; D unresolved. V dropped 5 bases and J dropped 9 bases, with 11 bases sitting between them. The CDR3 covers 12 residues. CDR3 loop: CASSGFATPQHF. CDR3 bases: TGTGCCAGCAGTGGTTTCGCTACGCCCCAGCATTTT.

The CDR3 spells CASSSGEGPSSYNEQYF. The CDR3 DNA reads TGCGCCAGCAGCTCGGGGGAGGGCCCGAGCTCCTACAATGAGCAGTACTTC. The rearrangement joins TRBV5-1 to TRBJ2-5, with TRBD2 identical over 7 bases. The J segment lost 11 bases and the V segment lost 3 bases, leaving 22 bases of the junction unmatched. The germline V gene encodes CDR1 SGHRS and CDR2 YFSETQ. This CDR3 has 17 amino acids.

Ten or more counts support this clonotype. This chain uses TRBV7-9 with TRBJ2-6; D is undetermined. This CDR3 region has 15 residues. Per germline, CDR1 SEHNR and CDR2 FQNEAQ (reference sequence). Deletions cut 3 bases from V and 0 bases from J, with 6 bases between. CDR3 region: CASSLVDSGANVLTF. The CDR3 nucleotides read TGTGCCAGCAGCTTGGTTGACTCTGGGGCCAACGTCCTGACTTTC.

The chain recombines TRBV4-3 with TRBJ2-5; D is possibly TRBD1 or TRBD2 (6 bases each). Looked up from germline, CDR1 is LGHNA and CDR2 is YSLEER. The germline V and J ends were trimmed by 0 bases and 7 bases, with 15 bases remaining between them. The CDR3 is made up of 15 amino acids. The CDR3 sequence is CASSQDHGGLWTQYF. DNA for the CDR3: TGCGCCAGCAGCCAAGATCATGGGGGGCTTTGGACCCAGTACTTC.

The CDR3 DNA reads as TGTGCCAGCAGTTACGCCCGGACAGGGGAATCCTACGAGCAGTACTTC. It encodes CASSYARTGESYEQYF. V gene TRBV6-2 or TRBV6-3 combines with J gene TRBJ2-7, with TRBD1 matching 9 bases. Germline values: CDR1 MNHEY, CDR2 SVGEGT. There are 16 residues in the CDR3. With V trimmed by 2 bases and J by 1 base, 6 bases remained unmatched.

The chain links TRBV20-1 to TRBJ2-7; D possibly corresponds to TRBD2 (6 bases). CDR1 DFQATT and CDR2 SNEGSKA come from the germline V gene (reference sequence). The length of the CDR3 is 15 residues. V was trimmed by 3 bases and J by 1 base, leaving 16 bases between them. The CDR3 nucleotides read TGCAGTGCTAGGGCACCAAGCGGGTATTCCTACGAGCAGTACTTC. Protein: CSARAPSGYSYEQYF.

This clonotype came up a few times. The CDR3 loop reads CASSQETGSEDNEQFF. The CDR3 region has the DNA TGTGCCAGCAGCCAAGAGACGGGAAGTGAAGACAATGAGCAGTTCTTC. V and J are TRBV4-2 and TRBJ2-1; tentatively, D is TRBD2 (5 bases). V was shortened by 0 bases and J by 5 bases, with 14 bases between the two germline ends. Germline lookup yields CDR1 LGHNA and CDR2 YNFKEQ. The CDR3 is 16 amino acids.

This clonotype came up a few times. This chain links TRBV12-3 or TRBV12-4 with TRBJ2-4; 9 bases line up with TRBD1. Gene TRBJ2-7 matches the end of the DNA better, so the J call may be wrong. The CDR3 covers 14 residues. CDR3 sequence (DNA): TGTGCCAGCAGTTTTCCGGACAGGGGCTACGAGCAGTACTTC. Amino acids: CASSFPDRGYEQYF.

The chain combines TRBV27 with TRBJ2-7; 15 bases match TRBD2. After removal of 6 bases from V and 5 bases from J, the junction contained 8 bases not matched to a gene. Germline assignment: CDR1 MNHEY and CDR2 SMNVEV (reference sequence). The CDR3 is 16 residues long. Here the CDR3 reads CASRSGLAGGTHEQYF. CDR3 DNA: TGTGCCAGCAGATCGGGACTAGCGGGAGGAACCCACGAGCAGTACTTC.

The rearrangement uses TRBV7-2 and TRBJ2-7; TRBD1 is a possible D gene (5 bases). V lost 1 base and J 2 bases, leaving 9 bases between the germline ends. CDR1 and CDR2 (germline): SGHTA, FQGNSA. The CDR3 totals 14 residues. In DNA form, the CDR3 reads TGTGCCAGCAGCTTAGAGGGGTTCGCCTACGAGCAGTACTTC. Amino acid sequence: CASSLEGFAYEQYF.

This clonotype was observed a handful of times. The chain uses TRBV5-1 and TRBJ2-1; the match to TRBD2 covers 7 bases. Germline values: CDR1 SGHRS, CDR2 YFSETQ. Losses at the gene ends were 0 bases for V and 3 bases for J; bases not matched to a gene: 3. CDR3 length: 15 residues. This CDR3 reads CASSLGTSFYNEQFF. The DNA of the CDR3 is TGCGCCAGCAGCTTGGGGACTAGTTTCTACAATGAGCAGTTCTTC.

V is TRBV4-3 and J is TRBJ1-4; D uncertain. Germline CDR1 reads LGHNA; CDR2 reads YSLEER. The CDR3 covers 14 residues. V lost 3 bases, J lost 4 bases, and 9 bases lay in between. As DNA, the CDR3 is TGCGCCAGCAGCCACCTCCGTTTTAATGAAAAACTGTTTTTT. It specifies CASSHLRFNEKLFF.

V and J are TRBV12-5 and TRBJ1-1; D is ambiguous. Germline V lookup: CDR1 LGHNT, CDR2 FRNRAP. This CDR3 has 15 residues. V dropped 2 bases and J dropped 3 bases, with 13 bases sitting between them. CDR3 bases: TGTGCTAGTGGTTTGTATCGGAGCGGATACACTGAAGCTTTCTTT. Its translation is CASGLYRSGYTEAFF.

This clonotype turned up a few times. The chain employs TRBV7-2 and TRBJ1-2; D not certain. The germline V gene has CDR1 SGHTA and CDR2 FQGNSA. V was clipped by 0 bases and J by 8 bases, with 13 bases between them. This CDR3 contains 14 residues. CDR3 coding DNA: TGTGCCAGCAGCTTAGCGAGCAGAGCAGAGGGCTACACCTTC. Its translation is CASSLASRAEGYTF.

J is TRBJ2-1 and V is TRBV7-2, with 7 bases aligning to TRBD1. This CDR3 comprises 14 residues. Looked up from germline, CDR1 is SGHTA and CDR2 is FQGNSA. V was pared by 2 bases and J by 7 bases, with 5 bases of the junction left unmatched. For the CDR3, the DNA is TGTGCCAGCAGCTTACCGGGACAGTCGAATGAGCAGTTCTTC. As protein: CASSLPGQSNEQFF. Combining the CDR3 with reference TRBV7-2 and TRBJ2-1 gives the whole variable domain GAGVSQSPSNKVTEKGKDVELRCDPISGHTALYWYRQSLGQGLEFLIYFQGNSAPDKSGLPSDRFSAERTGGSVSTLTIQRTQQEDSAVYLCASSLPGQSNEQFFGPGTRLTVL.

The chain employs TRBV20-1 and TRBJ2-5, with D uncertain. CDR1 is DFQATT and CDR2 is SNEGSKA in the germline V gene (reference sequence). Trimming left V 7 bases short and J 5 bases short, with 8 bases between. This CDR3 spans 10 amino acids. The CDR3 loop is CSVGRETQYF. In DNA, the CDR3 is TGCAGTGTCGGCCGGGAGACCCAGTACTTC.